The source of this T cell receptor beta chain is a study of STAT5B mutations in CD4+ large granular lymphocyte leukemia. General study points: Over 20% of private leukemic clonotypes occurred rarely in other patients' non-leukemic repertoires. TRBV06-family usage was enriched in top patient clones (8/27) versus controls (2/35).

In its sample, this clone was seen a few times. The antigen remains undetermined. The assay was immunoSEQ multiplex PCR, and TCRdb's table has in-frame clones only and misses some. The sample has about 21,000 clones, 70% seen once; the top ten hold 30%. Germline V gene sequence: CDR1 SQVTM, CDR2 ANQGSEA. This CDR3 contains 13 residues. J was trimmed by 7 bases and V by 4 bases; bases with no gene match: 6. The chain is built from TRBV29-1 and TRBJ1-5, with 8 bases lining up with TRBD1. Specimen: CD4+ T cells from blood buffy coats. The sequence was collected from a human donor in good health. CDR3 amino acids: CSVGGQGEQPQHF. Written as DNA, the CDR3 is TGCAGCGTTGGCGGACAGGGTGAACAGCCCCAGCATTTT.